This is a list of T cell receptor beta chains from one sample in a study of chemoradiotherapy in HPV16-positive cancers. Assay: immunoSEQ multiplex PCR; the TCRdb copy retains only in-frame clones and omits some. Here the sample spans about 9,200 clones, more than 75% being singletons. Sampling was conducted from a patient who underwent chemoradiotherapy. These receptor sequences come from a human donor with HPV-associated anogenital cancer. Both conserved end residues are trimmed from each CDR3.

ASSLGQGTHNEQF	TRBJ2-1	TRBV5-8
ASSQLAGASEQF	TRBJ2-1	TRBV4-3
ASSFVLHRGSSNQPQH	TRBJ1-5	TRBV28
ASSPLLYNEQF	TRBJ2-1	TRBV27
ASSSGQSYGYT	TRBJ1-2	TRBV5-1
ASSDLLASSYNEQF	TRBJ2-1	TRBV10-1
ASTAGGNQPQH	TRBJ1-5	TRBV7-6
ASSSGYEQF	TRBJ2-1	TRBV7-3
ASSLDPASNQPQH	TRBJ1-5	TRBV7-2
ASSQTGTPVRYQPQH	TRBJ1-5	TRBV4-2
ASSQQLSSTDTQY	TRBJ2-3	TRBV9
ASSNQGAGNQPQH	TRBJ1-5	TRBV19
ARITAEGSGANVLT	TRBJ2-6	TRBV5-3
ASSLTYEQY	TRBJ2-7	TRBV5-8
ASSTGSYEQY	TRBJ2-7	TRBV28
ASSANLPGQAKQY	TRBJ2-7	TRBV18
ASSLAPAATNEKLF	TRBJ1-4	TRBV5-6
ASSIGGRKGDTQY	TRBJ2-3	TRBV19
ASSLVGSKLAYEQY	TRBJ2-7	TRBV5-6
ASSDDSPYEQY	TRBJ2-7	TRBV6-1
ASSPKIAGSEQF	TRBJ2-1	TRBV4-2
AISEVSNTEAF	TRBJ1-1	TRBV10-3
ASSGSGVPETQY	TRBJ2-5	TRBV2
ASSQETASYEQY	TRBJ2-7	TRBV14
ASSQHPGKAQELF	TRBJ2-2	TRBV4-2
ASSIGGSEQY	TRBJ2-7	TRBV19
ASSQDLPGGRTGELF	TRBJ2-2	TRBV4-3
ASSPYLSSEGTDTQY	TRBJ2-3	TRBV5-5
ASSPSRTGGPTPLH	TRBJ1-6	TRBV27
ASSYSGRAGNTIY	TRBJ1-3	TRBV6-5
ASSNRARNHYGYT	TRBJ1-2	TRBV19
SVELWGYEQY	TRBJ2-7	TRBV29-1
ASSQGVEADTQY	TRBJ2-3	TRBV4-3
ASSQGPVITGELF	TRBJ2-2	TRBV4-1
ASSLSPALSGNTIY	TRBJ1-3	TRBV7-3
ATPGGETEAF	TRBJ1-1	TRBV7-9
ASSLGERREAF	TRBJ1-1	TRBV5-8
ASSLEPMGGGNTIY	TRBJ1-3	TRBV5-1
ASSTRLVGTQY	TRBJ2-5	TRBV19
ASSLPGQTDTQY	TRBJ2-3	TRBV5-6
ASRWGNTGELF	TRBJ2-2	TRBV19
ASSIFGQVHQPQH	TRBJ1-5	TRBV5-6
AGITGVESPLH	TRBJ1-6	TRBV30
ASSKQRGGNNEQF	TRBJ2-1	TRBV7-9